The text below deals with one TCR beta chain. Method: immunoSEQ multiplex PCR; TCRdb's copy keeps in-frame clones and lacks some. The sample lists more than 70,000 clones, 90% to 95% occurring once. This sample is drawn from a study of control samples from healthy donors and cancer patients. The V gene's germline CDR1 is MGHDK and CDR2 SYGVNS. Trimming took 6 bases from V and 7 from J, leaving 25 bases between them. The CDR3 has 17 residues. The TCR was taken from a woman in her twenties or thirties in good health. The V gene is TRBV25-1, the J gene TRBJ1-5; D may be TRBD1 (5 bases). The specimen was blood. This chain's CDR3 is CASSGRQGLHPGQPQHF. The CDR3 DNA is TGTGCCAGCAGCGGTCGGCAGGGACTACACCCGGGGCAGCCCCAGCATTTT.